Described below is a single T cell receptor beta chain sequence and its context. Between the trimmed V and J ends, which lost 6 bases and 5 bases, there was a span of 20 bases. This CDR3 comprises 16 residues. Germline lookup yields CDR1 LNHDA and CDR2 SQIVND (reference sequence). In the original workflow: It was from reference gene primer amplification that nucleated cell counts were estimated. Data came from immunoSEQ multiplex PCR; TCRdb stores just in-frame clones and leaves some out. D and trimming were read from the DNA, whereas the V and J calls and clone size are those reported in that table. The sample shows about 48,000 clones, approximately 80% of them seen only once. This sample is part of a study of blood T cell repertoires in COVID-19. About the research overall: T cells, B-cell-depleted T cells, or PBMCs supplied cDNA or gDNA.

This rearrangement joins TRBV19 to TRBJ1-5; possibly TRBD1 for D (6 bases). Sequences were obtained from peripheral blood. The sequence was collected from a human donor with active or convalescent COVID-19. The donor label of this sample is uncertain. This CDR3 is CASRRGSGRSDQPQHF. The DNA of the CDR3 is TGTGCCAGTAGGAGGGGGTCGGGAAGATCCGATCAGCCCCAGCATTTT.